This T cell receptor beta chain came from a study of cytomegalovirus exposure and HLA in healthy donors. Study conclusions and caveats: Across donors, most TCRs were seen rarely, yet some public ones were widespread.

TCRdb's table, derived via immunoSEQ multiplex PCR, lists solely in-frame clones and lacks some. The repertoire holds 150,000 to 250,000 clones, with more than 65% as singletons. From the approximately 120-subject validation cohort, which was separate from the roughly 610-subject first cohort, the donors were drawn. This clone was counted a few times. Its antigen is not identified. Sequencing was performed on PBMCs. This receptor was taken from a woman in her thirties in good health and CMV-seropositive.

The CDR3 region is CASSQVTGSSGNTIYF. The CDR3 nucleotides read TGTGCCAGCAGCCAGGTTACAGGGAGCTCTGGAAACACCATATATTTT. This sequence joins TRBV4-2 and TRBJ1-3, with D possibly TRBD1 on 6 matching bases. CDR3 length equals 16 residues. V lost 3 bases, J lost 0 bases, and 12 bases lay in between. Germline V gives CDR1 LGHNA, CDR2 YNFKEQ.